These T cell receptor beta chains were read from a single sample in a study of response to subunit inactivated influenza vaccine. Each CDR3 protein gets one entry after TCRdb re-called the RT-PCR reads with MiXCR. Here the sample spans around 710,000 distinct CDR3 sequences, around 14% being singletons. The sequencing used PBMCs from blood, collected around 15 days before vaccination. Receptor source: a middle-aged man who received an inactivated influenza vaccine. Both conserved end residues are part of each CDR3. A D gene is named only where the DNA matches it firmly. Only part of the rows carry a size: once, few, many, or a class if the clone is expanded.

>few|TRBJ1-2|TRBV20-1|TRBD1
CSANNQGGFYGGYTF
TGCAGTGCTAATAACCAAGGGGGCTTTTATGGTGGCTACACCTTC
>many|TRBJ1-2|TRBV20-1|-
CSARALAGDTYGYTF
TGCAGTGCTAGAGCACTGGCAGGGGATACCTATGGCTACACCTTC
>many|TRBJ1-1|TRBV7-9|-
CASSSLTEAFF
TGTGCCAGCAGCTCCCTGACTGAAGCTTTCTTT
>-|TRBJ2-7|TRBV4-1|TRBD2
CASSQDPPGAGAHEQYF
TGCGCCAGCAGCCAAGACCCCCCAGGAGCGGGAGCTCACGAGCAGTACTTC
>-|TRBJ2-1|TRBV20-1|-
CSARDPYSPGAWNEQFF
TGCAGTGCTAGAGATCCCTACTCTCCAGGGGCGTGGAATGAGCAGTTCTTC
>-|TRBJ2-5|TRBV7-2|-
CASSYLFRDNQETQYF
TGTGCCAGCAGCTACCTATTCCGGGACAACCAAGAGACCCAGTACTTC
>few|TRBJ2-7|TRBV29-1|TRBD1
CSVDLGGPYEQYF
TGCAGCGTTGATTTAGGGGGCCCCTACGAGCAGTACTTC
>few|TRBJ2-1|TRBV2|-
CAKDDAGASYNEQFF
TGTGCCAAGGACGACGCGGGGGCCTCCTACAATGAGCAGTTCTTC
>few|TRBJ1-6|TRBV4-2|-
CASSQDGVTGSYNSPLHF
TGTGCCAGCAGCCAAGATGGGGTTACGGGCTCCTATAATTCACCCCTCCACTTT
>many|TRBJ2-2|TRBV5-5|-
CASSWALGFTGELFF
TGTGCCAGCAGCTGGGCCCTGGGGTTCACCGGGGAGCTGTTTTTT
>few|TRBJ2-3|TRBV20-1|TRBD1
CSARMSGGPDTQYF
TGCAGTGCTAGAATGTCAGGGGGCCCAGATACGCAGTATTTT
>few|TRBJ1-5|TRBV5-1|TRBD1
CASSPEGQGGNQPQHF
TGCGCCAGCAGCCCCGAGGGACAGGGGGGAAATCAGCCCCAGCATTTT
>-|TRBJ2-2|TRBV5-1|-
CASSLSLLGTGELFF
TGCGCCAGCAGCTTGAGTCTTCTGGGGACCGGGGAGCTGTTTTTT
>few|TRBJ2-7|TRBV12-3/TRBV12-4|-
CASSFRSYEQYF
TGTGCCAGCAGTTTTCGCTCGTACGAGCAGTACTTC
>-|TRBJ2-3|TRBV24-1|-
CATSDPSTSTDTQYF
TGTGCCACCAGTGATCCGTCGACTAGCACAGATACGCAGTATTTT
>many|TRBJ1-2|TRBV27|-
CASRGNQDLTYTF
TGTGCCAGCAGGGGAAACCAGGACTTAACCTACACCTTC
>few|TRBJ1-1|TRBV25-1|TRBD1
CASSEFLTGDTEAFF
TGTGCCAGCAGTGAATTTCTGACAGGGGACACTGAAGCTTTCTTT
>few|TRBJ1-1|TRBV11-2|TRBD1
CASSRNPGTDLRAFF
TGTGCCAGCAGTCGTAACCCTGGGACAGATCTAAGAGCTTTCTTT
>-|TRBJ2-1|TRBV15|TRBD1
CATSRGTGGPRNEQFF
TGTGCCACCAGCAGAGGGACAGGGGGGCCAAGAAATGAGCAGTTCTTC
>-|TRBJ1-1|TRBV7-8|-
CASSLVGVRGTEAFF
TGTGCCAGCAGCTTAGTTGGGGTAAGGGGCACTGAAGCTTTCTTT
>few|TRBJ1-3|TRBV9|-
CASSVGGGSGNTIYF
TGTGCCAGCAGCGTAGGTGGGGGCTCTGGAAACACCATATATTTT
>-|TRBJ1-5|TRBV3-1|-
CASSPAPAVQPQHF
TGTGCCAGCAGCCCGGCCCCCGCGGTTCAGCCCCAGCATTTT
>-|TRBJ2-2|TRBV7-9|-
CARRGSTGELFF
TGTGCCAGAAGGGGTTCCACCGGGGAGCTGTTTTTT
>few|TRBJ2-3|TRBV15|-
CATSRDGVFTSTDTQYF
TGTGCCACCAGCAGAGATGGGGTATTTACTAGCACAGATACGCAGTATTTT
>-|TRBJ2-5|TRBV15|TRBD2
CATSRDKASGSGETQYF
TGTGCCACCAGCAGAGATAAGGCTAGCGGGAGTGGAGAGACCCAGTACTTC
>-|TRBJ2-1|TRBV29-1|-
CSVEVHRFGANNEQFF
TGCAGCGTTGAAGTCCACCGGTTCGGGGCGAACAATGAGCAGTTCTTC
>few|TRBJ2-5|TRBV15|TRBD2
CATSRAAGEQETQYF
TGTGCCACCAGCAGAGCAGCGGGAGAACAAGAGACCCAGTACTTC
>many|TRBJ1-1|TRBV5-1|-
CASRPDSTEAFF
TGCGCCAGCAGACCCGACAGCACTGAAGCTTTCTTT
>-|TRBJ2-3|TRBV25-1|TRBD2
CASSDNSGNTDTQYF
TGTGCCAGCAGTGACAATAGCGGGAACACAGATACGCAGTATTTT
>few|TRBJ2-4|TRBV11-1|TRBD2
CASSFLTSGRVHAKNIQYF
TGTGCCAGCAGCTTTCTAACTAGCGGGAGGGTCCACGCCAAAAACATTCAGTACTTC
>-|TRBJ2-5|TRBV25-1|-
CASSEYRGREETQYF
TGTGCCAGCAGTGAATATAGGGGCAGAGAAGAGACCCAGTACTTC
>few|TRBJ1-1|TRBV7-2|TRBD1
CASSLKGQGYTEAFF
TGTGCCAGCAGCTTAAAGGGACAGGGATACACTGAAGCTTTCTTT
>many|TRBJ2-3|TRBV12-3/TRBV12-4|-
CASSFVLAVDTQYF
TGTGCCAGCAGTTTCGTCCTAGCTGTGGATACGCAGTATTTT
>-|TRBJ1-4|TRBV12-3/TRBV12-4|-
CVSSQEGLLNEKLFF
TGTGTCAGCAGTCAGGAGGGACTTCTTAATGAAAAACTGTTTTTT
>many|TRBJ2-2|TRBV5-1|TRBD1
CASSLVQGASTGELFF
TGCGCCAGCAGCTTGGTACAGGGGGCGAGCACCGGGGAGCTGTTTTTT
>-|TRBJ2-3|TRBV7-9|-
CASSPRQARFHTQYF
TGTGCCAGCAGTCCTCGACAGGCCAGGTTTCATACGCAGTATTTT
>few|TRBJ1-5|TRBV20-1|-
CSVIQGVYQPQHF
TGCAGTGTTATACAGGGAGTCTATCAGCCCCAGCATTTT
>-|TRBJ2-1|TRBV3-1|TRBD1
CASSQVLTGQGGNEQFF
TGTGCCAGCAGCCAAGTTTTGACGGGACAGGGTGGTAATGAGCAGTTCTTC
>-|TRBJ1-1|TRBV28|-
CASSFLPRDTEAFF
TGTGCCAGCAGTTTCCTCCCTAGGGACACTGAAGCTTTCTTT
>many|TRBJ1-2|TRBV4-3|TRBD1
CASSPWTGNYGYTF
TGCGCCAGCAGCCCGTGGACAGGGAACTATGGCTACACCTTC
>-|TRBJ2-5|TRBV18|-
CASSPPGHFKETQYF
TGTGCCAGCTCACCGCCGGGACACTTTAAAGAGACCCAGTACTTC
>-|TRBJ2-6|TRBV30|TRBD1
CAWSAGQDSSGANVLTF
TGTGCCTGGAGTGCGGGACAGGACAGCTCTGGGGCCAACGTCCTGACTTTC
>-|TRBJ2-1|TRBV12-3/TRBV12-4|-
CASSLVTARNEQFF
TGTGCCAGCAGTTTAGTTACAGCCCGAAATGAGCAGTTCTTC
>-|TRBJ2-1|TRBV24-1|-
CATSGQWFNNEQFF
TGTGCCACCAGCGGACAGTGGTTTAACAATGAGCAGTTCTTC
>few|TRBJ1-1|TRBV12-3/TRBV12-4|-
CASSFPGMNTEAFF
TGTGCCAGCAGTTTTCCGGGGATGAACACTGAAGCTTTCTTT
>few|TRBJ2-3|TRBV20-1|-
CSASPGRYYTDTQYF
TGCAGTGCTAGTCCGGGACGGTATTACACAGATACGCAGTATTTT
>-|TRBJ2-4|TRBV27|-
CASSLVPKNIQYF
TGTGCCAGCAGTTTAGTGCCCAAAAACATTCAGTACTTC
>-|TRBJ1-3|TRBV29-1|-
CSVGVGLGNTIYF
TGCAGCGTTGGTGTGGGTTTAGGAAACACCATATATTTT
>-|TRBJ1-3|TRBV20-1|-
CSARAGGLLGNTIYF
TGCAGTGCTAGAGCGGGGGGACTCCTTGGAAACACCATATATTTT
>many|TRBJ2-1|TRBV13|TRBD2
CASSLLGTSGNEQFF
TGTGCCAGCAGCTTACTCGGGACTAGCGGAAATGAGCAGTTCTTC
>-|TRBJ2-3|TRBV12-3/TRBV12-4|-
CASTGGGFSDMTDTQYF
TGTGCCAGCACCGGCGGAGGGTTCAGCGACATGACAGATACGCAGTATTTT
>-|TRBJ2-3|TRBV29-1|TRBD1
CSARLGTGRTDTQYF
TGCAGCGCCCGCCTCGGGACAGGGCGCACAGATACGCAGTATTTT
>few|TRBJ2-7|TRBV10-3|-
CAISEPGKTSYEQYF
TGTGCCATCAGTGAGCCAGGCAAGACCTCCTACGAGCAGTACTTC
>few|TRBJ2-1|TRBV7-2|-
CASSLAERYNEQFF
TGTGCCAGCAGCTTAGCGGAGAGATACAATGAGCAGTTCTTC
>-|TRBJ1-2|TRBV6-1|-
CATHPQFYGYTF
TGTGCCACCCACCCCCAATTCTATGGCTACACCTTC
>-|TRBJ2-4|TRBV12-3/TRBV12-4|-
CASSLGRLQNIQYF
TGTGCCAGCAGTCTGGGACGGCTGCAAAACATTCAGTACTTC
>few|TRBJ2-3|TRBV29-1|TRBD1
CSGGQGARDTQYF
TGCAGCGGAGGACAGGGGGCGAGAGATACGCAGTATTTT
>-|TRBJ1-1|TRBV5-1|-
CASSITENTEAFF
TGCGCCAGCAGTATAACAGAGAACACTGAAGCTTTCTTT